This T cell receptor (beta chain) stems from a study of blood T cell repertoires in COVID-19. Study background: Samples taken during acute and convalescent COVID-19 were collected in the United States, Italy and Spain. The cDNA or gDNA used as material had been derived from T cells, B-cell-depleted T cells, or PBMCs.

This clone was seen a few times. The CDR3 loop spans 11 amino acids. Trimming at V came to 5 bases and at J to 12 bases, leaving 0 bases not matched to a gene. CDR1 and CDR2 (germline): LGHNA, YNFKEQ. The repertoire was sequenced with immunoSEQ multiplex PCR; TCRdb's copy has only in-frame clones and lacks some. In the table there are around 250,000 clones, 84% of which are singletons. This rearrangement joins TRBV4-2 to TRBJ2-1; TRBD2 matches 11 bases. This TCR was sampled from a woman between 40 and 50 years old who had recovered from COVID-19. The sample comprised peripheral blood. The CDR3 is CASSTSGGQFF. The DNA of the CDR3 is TGTGCCAGCAGCACTAGCGGGGGGCAGTTCTTC.